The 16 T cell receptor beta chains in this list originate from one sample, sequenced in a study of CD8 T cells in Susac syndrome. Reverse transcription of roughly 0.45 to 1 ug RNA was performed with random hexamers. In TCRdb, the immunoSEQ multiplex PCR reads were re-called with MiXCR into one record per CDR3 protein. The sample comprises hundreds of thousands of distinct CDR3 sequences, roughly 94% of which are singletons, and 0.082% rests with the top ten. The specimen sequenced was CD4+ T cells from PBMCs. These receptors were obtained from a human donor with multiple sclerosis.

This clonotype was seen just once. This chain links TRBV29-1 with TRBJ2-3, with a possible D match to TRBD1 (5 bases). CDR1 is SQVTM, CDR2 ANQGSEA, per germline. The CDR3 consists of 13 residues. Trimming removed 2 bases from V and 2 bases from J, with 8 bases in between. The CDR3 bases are TGCAGCGTTGAACGACAGACCACAGATACGCAGTATTTT. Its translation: CSVERQTTDTQYF.

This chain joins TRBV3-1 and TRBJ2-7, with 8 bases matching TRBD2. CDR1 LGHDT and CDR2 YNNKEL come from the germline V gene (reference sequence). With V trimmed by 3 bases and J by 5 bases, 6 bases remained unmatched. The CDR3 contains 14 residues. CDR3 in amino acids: CASSHGTRLHEQYV. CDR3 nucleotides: TGTGCCAGCAGCCACGGGACTAGACTTCACGAGCAGTACGTC.

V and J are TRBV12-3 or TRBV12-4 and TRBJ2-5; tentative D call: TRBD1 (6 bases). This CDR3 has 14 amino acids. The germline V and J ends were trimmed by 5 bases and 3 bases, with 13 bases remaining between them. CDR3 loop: CASSPTGTKETQYF. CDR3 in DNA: TGTGCCAGCAGTCCCACAGGGACCAAAGAGACCCAGTACTTC.

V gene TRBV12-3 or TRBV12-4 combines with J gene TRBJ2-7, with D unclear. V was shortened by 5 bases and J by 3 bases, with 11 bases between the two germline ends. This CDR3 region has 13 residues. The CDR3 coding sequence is TGTGCCAGCAGTGAGGACGGGTTCTACGAGCAGTACTTC. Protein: CASSEDGFYEQYF.

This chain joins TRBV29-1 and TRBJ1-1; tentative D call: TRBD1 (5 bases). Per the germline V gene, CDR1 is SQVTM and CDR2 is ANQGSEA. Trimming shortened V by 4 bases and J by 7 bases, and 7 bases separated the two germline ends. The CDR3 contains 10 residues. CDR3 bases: TGCAGCGTTGGACAGAATGAAGCTTTCTTT. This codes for CSVGQNEAFF.

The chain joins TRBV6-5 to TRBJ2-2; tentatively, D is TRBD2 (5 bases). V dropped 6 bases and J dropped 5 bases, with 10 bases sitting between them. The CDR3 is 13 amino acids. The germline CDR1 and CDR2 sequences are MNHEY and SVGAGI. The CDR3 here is CASRTSGTGELFF. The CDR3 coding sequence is TGTGCCAGCAGGACGTCGGGGACCGGGGAGCTGTTTTTT.

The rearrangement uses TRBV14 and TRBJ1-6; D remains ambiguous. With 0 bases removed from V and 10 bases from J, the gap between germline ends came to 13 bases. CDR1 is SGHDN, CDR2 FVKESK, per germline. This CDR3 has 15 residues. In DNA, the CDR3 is TGTGCCAGCAGCCAAGAATTCGGGTCGGGGTCACCCCTCCACTTT. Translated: CASSQEFGSGSPLHF.

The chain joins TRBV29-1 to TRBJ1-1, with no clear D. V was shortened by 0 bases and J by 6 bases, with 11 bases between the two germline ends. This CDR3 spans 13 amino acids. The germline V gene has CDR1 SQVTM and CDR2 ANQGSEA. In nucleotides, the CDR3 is TGCAGCGTTGAAGATCGGGATGGGGCTGAAGCTTTCTTT. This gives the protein CSVEDRDGAEAFF. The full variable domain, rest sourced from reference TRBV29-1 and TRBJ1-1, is SAVISQKPSRDICQRGTSLTIQCQVDSQVTMMFWYRQQPGQSLTLIATANQGSEATYESGFVIDKFPISRPNLTFSTLTVSNMSPEDSSIYLCSVEDRDGAEAFFGQGTRLTVV.

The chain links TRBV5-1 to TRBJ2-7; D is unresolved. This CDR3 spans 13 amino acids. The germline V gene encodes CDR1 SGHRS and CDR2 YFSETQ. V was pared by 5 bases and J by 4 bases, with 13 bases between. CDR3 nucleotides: TGCGCCAGCAGTCGGAGTGAAGGATACGAGCAGTACTTC. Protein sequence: CASSRSEGYEQYF.

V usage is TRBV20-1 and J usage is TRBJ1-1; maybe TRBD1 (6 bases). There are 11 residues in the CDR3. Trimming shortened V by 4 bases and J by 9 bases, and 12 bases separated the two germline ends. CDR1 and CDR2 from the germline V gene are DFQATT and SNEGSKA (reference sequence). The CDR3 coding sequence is TGCAGTGCTACCCCGGGGGCACAAGCTTTCTTT. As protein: CSATPGAQAFF.

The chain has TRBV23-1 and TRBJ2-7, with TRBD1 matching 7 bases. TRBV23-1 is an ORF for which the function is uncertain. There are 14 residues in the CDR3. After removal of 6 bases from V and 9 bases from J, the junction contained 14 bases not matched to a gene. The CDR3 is CASSLWDSGWRQYF. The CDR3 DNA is TGCGCCAGCAGCCTGTGGGACAGCGGATGGCGGCAGTACTTC.

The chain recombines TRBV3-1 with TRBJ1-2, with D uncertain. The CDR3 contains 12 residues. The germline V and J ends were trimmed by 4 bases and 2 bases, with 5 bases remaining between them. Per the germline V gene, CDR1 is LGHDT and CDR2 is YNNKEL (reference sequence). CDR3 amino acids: CASSPQNYGYTF. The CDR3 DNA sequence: TGTGCCAGCAGCCCCCAGAACTATGGCTACACCTTC.

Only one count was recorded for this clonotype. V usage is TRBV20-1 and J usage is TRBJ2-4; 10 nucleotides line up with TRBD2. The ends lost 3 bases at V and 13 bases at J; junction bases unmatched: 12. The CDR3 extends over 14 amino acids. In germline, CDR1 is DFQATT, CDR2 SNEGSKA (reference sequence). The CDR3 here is CSASFEASGGQQYF. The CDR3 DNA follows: TGCAGTGCTAGTTTTGAGGCTAGCGGGGGCCAGCAGTACTTC.

The CDR3 region is CSAIRRDPGGYTF. The CDR3 coding sequence is TGCAGTGCTATAAGGCGGGACCCGGGGGGCTACACCTTC. The chain links TRBV20-1 to TRBJ1-2, with D tentatively TRBD1 (5 bases). The germline gives CDR1 DFQATT, CDR2 SNEGSKA (reference sequence). The CDR3 extends over 13 amino acids. V was cut by 4 bases and J by 8 bases, with 17 bases left in between.

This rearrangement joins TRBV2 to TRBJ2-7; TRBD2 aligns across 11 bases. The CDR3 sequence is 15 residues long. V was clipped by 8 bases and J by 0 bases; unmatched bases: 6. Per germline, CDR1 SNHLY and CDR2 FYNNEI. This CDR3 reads CASRLAGLSSYEQYV. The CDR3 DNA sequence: TGTGCCAGCCGACTAGCGGGGTTAAGCTCCTACGAGCAGTACGTC.

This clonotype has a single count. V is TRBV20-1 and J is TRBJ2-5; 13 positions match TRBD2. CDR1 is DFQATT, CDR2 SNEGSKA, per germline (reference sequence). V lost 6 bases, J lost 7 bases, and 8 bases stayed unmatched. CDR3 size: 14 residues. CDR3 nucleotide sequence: TGCAGTGCAAGACTAGCGGGGGGAAGAGCGACCCAGTACTTC. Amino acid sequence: CSARLAGGRATQYF.